This T cell receptor beta chain comes out of a study of blood T cell repertoires in COVID-19. Individuals drawn from 20 to 25 US areas were roughly 18 to 100 years old. Someone with COVID-19 had been met by exposed participants within 2 weeks before study entry. Germline V gene lookup returns CDR1 SGHAT and CDR2 FQNNGV. This CDR3 has 16 amino acids. V was trimmed by 6 bases and J by 4 bases, leaving 19 bases between them. Methods used by the authors: Nucleated cell number was recorded as an estimate derived from reference gene primer amplification. The method was immunoSEQ multiplex PCR; TCRdb's version includes in-frame clones alone and lacks a portion of them. From that table come the V and J calls and clone size; the DNA was used to work out D and trimming. The table includes about 150,000 clones, about nine tenths detected once.

The sample was PBMCs or T cells enriched from blood (not recorded which). The sequence was obtained from a woman aged 40 to 49 who had been exposed to COVID-19. This chain uses TRBV11-2 with TRBJ2-1; tentatively, D is TRBD1 (7 bases). The CDR3 DNA follows: TGTGCCAGCAGTCAACTGGCAGGGGGGCTTTACAATGAGCAGTTCTTC. Residues: CASSQLAGGLYNEQFF. Based on the CDR3 plus reference TRBV11-2 and TRBJ2-1, the full variable domain is EAGVAQSPRYKIIEKRQSVAFWCNPISGHATLYWYQQILGQGPKLLIQFQNNGVVDDSQLPKDRFSAERLKGVDSTLKIQPAKLEDSAVYLCASSQLAGGLYNEQFFGPGTRLTVL.